This T cell receptor (beta chain) was observed in a study of PD-L1 blockade in urothelial cancer. Between the trimmed V and J ends, which lost 7 bases and 0 bases, there was a span of 18 bases. This CDR3 is built from 16 residues. Germline V CDR1 and CDR2: SNHLY, FYNNEI. Synthetic TCR analog templates were spiked into each PCR. This table comes from immunoSEQ multiplex PCR, and its TCRdb copy is limited to in-frame clones, with some not included. The profile covers about 40,000 clones, with about four fifths appearing a single time and roughly 18% taken by the ten largest. The V and J genes are TRBV2 and TRBJ2-5; D may be TRBD1 (6 bases). This TCR came from a man in his sixties with urothelial cancer. The sequencing here drew on PBMCs, taken around atezolizumab (anti-PD-L1) treatment. The CDR3 spells CASTRDTFGYQETQYF. The CDR3 DNA reads as TGTGCCAGCACCCGGGACACCTTCGGCTACCAAGAGACCCAGTACTTC.